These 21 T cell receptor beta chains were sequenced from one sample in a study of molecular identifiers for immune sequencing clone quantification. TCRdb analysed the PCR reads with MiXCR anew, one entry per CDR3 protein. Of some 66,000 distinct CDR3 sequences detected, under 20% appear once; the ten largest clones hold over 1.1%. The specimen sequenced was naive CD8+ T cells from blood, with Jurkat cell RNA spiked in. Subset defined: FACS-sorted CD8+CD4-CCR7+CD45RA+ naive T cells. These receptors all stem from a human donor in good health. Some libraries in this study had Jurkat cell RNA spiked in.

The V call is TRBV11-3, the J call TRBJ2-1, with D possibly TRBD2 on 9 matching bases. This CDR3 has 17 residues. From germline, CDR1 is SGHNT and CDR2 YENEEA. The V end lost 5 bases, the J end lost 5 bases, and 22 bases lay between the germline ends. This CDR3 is CASSRTGTSSLDNEQFF. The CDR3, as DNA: TGTGCCAGCAGCCGGACAGGGACTAGCTCATTGGACAATGAGCAGTTCTTC.

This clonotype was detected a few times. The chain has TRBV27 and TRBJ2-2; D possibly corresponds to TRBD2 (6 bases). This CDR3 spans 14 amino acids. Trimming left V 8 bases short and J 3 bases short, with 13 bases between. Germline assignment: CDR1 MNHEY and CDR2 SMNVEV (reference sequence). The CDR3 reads CASGFGGDTGELFF. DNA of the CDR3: TGTGCCAGCGGGTTCGGGGGTGACACCGGGGAGCTGTTTTTT.

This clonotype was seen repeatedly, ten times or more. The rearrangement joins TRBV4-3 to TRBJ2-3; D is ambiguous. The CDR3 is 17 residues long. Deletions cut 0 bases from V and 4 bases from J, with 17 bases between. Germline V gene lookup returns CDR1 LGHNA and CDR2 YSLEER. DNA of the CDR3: TGCGCCAGCAGCCAAGATCTGGGCTCCACACGGCCAGATACGCAGTATTTT. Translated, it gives CASSQDLGSTRPDTQYF.

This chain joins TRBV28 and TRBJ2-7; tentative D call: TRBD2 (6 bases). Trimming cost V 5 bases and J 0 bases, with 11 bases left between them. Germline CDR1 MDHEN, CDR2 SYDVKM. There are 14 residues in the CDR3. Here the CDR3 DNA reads TGTGCCAGCAGTCTAGCGTTGAGCTCCTACGAGCAGTACTTC. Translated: CASSLALSSYEQYF.

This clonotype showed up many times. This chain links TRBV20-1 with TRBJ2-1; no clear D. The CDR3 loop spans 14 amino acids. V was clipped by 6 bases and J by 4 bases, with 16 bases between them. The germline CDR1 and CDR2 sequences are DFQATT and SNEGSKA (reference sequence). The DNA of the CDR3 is TGCAGTGCACCGACCCACACCGGATACAATGAGCAGTTCTTC. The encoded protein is CSAPTHTGYNEQFF.

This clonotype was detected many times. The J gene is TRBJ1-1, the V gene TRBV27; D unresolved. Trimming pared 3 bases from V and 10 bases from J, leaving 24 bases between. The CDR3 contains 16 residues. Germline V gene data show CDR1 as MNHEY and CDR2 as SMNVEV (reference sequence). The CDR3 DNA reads TGTGCCAGCAGTTTTGGGCCTCAGCGGACTCACGAGGTAGCTTTCTTT. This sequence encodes CASSFGPQRTHEVAFF.

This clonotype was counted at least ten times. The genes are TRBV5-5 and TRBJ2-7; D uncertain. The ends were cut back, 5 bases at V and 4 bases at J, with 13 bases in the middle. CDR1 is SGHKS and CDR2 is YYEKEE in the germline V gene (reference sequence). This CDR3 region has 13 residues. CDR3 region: CASSFQPKYEQYF. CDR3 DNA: TGTGCCAGCAGTTTTCAGCCCAAGTACGAGCAGTACTTC.

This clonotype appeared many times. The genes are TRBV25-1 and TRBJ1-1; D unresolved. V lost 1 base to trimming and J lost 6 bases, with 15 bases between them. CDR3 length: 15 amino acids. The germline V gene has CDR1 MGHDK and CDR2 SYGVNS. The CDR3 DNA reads TGTGCCAGCAGTGAATCCCCCATCGGTTTCCCTGAAGCTTTCTTT. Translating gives CASSESPIGFPEAFF. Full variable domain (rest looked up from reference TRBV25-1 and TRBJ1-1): EADIYQTPRYLVIGTGKKITLECSQTMGHDKMYWYQQDPGMELHLIHYSYGVNSTEKGDLSSESTVSRIRTEHFPLTLESARPSHTSQYLCASSESPIGFPEAFFGQGTRLTVV.

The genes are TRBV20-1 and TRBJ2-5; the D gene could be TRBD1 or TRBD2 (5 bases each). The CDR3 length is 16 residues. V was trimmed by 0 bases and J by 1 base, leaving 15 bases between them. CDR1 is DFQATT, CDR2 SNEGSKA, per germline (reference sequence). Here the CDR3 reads CSARDYGTSGQETQYF. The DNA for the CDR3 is TGCAGTGCTAGAGATTACGGGACGTCGGGCCAAGAGACCCAGTACTTC.

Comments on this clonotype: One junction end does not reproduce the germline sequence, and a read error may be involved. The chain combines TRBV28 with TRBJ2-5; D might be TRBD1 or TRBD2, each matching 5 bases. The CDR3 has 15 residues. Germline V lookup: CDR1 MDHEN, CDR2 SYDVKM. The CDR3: CTSSFLGVEGETQYF. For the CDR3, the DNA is TGTACCAGCAGTTTCCTGGGGGTTGAGGGAGAGACCCAGTACTTC.

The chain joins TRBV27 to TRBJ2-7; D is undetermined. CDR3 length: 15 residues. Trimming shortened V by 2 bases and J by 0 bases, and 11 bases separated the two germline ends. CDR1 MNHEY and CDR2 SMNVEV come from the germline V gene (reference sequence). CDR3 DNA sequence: TGTGCCAGCAGTTTACGCTCAGCCTACTCCTACGAGCAGTACTTC. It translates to CASSLRSAYSYEQYF.

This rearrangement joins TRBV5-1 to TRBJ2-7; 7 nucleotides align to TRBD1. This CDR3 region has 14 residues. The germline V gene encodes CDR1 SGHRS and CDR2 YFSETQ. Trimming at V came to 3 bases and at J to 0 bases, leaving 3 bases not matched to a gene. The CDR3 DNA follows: TGCGCCAGCAGCTATCGGACAGGCTCCTACGAGCAGTACTTC. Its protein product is CASSYRTGSYEQYF.

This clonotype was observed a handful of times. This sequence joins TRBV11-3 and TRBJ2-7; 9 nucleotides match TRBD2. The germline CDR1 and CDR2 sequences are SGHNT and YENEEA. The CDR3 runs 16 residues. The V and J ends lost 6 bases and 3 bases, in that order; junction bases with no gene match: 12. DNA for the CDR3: TGTGCCAGCAGGCCGGGACTAGCCCAACCCAACTACGAGCAGTACTTC. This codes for CASRPGLAQPNYEQYF.

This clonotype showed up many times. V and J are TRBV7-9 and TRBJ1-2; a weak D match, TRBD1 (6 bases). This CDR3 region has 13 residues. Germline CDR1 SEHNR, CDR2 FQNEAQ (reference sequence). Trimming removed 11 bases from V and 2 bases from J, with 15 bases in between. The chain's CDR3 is CAGRAGANYGYTF. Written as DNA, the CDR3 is TGTGCCGGCCGGGCAGGGGCGAACTATGGCTACACCTTC.

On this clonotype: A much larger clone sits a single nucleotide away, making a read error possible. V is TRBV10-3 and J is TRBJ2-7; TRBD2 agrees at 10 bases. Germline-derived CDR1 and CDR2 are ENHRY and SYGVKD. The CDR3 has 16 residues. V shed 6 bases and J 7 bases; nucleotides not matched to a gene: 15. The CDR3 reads CAIRPSPAGGLREQYF. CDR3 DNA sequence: TGTGCCATCAGACCCTCCCCAGCGGGAGGGTTGCGAGAGCAGTACTTC.

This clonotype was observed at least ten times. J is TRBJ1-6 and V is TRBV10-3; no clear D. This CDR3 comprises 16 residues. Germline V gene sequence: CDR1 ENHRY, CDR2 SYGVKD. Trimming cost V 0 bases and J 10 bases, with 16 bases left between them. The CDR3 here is CAISESIAGSKSPLHF. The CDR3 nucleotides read TGTGCCATCAGTGAGTCGATCGCAGGTTCCAAATCACCCCTCCACTTT.

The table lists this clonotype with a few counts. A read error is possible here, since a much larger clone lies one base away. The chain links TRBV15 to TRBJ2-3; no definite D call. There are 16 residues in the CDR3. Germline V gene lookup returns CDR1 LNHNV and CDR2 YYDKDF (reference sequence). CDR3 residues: CATGRGVEVAQNTQYF. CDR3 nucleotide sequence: TGTGCCACCGGCAGAGGAGTCGAAGTAGCACAAAATACGCAGTATTTT.

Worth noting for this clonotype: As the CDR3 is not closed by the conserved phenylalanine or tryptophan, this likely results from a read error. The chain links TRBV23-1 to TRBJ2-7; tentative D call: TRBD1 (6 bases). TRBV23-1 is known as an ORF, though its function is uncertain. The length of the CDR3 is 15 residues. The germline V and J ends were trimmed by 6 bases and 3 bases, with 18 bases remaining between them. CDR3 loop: CASSQNGTYVYEQYL. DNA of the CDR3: TGCGCCAGCAGCCAAAATGGGACATATGTCTACGAGCAGTACCTC.

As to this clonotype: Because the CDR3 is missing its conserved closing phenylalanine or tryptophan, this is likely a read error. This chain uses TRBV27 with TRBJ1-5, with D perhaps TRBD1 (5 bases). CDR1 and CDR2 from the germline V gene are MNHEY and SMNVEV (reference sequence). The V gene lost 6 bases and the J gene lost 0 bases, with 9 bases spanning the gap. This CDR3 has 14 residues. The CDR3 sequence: CASSLGGSNQPQHL. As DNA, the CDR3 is TGTGCCAGCAGCCTTGGGGGTAGCAATCAGCCCCAGCATTTA.

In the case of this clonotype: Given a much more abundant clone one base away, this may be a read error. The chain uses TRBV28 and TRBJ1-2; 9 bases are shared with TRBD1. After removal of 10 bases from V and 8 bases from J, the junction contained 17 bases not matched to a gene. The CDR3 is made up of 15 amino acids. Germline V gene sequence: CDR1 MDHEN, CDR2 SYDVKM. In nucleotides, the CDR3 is TGTGCCAACAGGGATGAACTACAGGGGGCGCGAGGCTACACCTTC. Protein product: CANRDELQGARGYTF.

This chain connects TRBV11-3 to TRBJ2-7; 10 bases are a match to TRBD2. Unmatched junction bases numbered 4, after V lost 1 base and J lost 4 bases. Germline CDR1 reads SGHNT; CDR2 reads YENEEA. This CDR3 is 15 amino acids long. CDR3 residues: CASSLVASGSYEQYF. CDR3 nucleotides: TGTGCCAGCAGCTTAGTGGCTAGCGGGAGTTACGAGCAGTACTTC.